Included here is one TCR beta chain sequence, with context. Only in-frame clones appear in the TCRdb table, and some are missing; sequencing was by immunoSEQ multiplex PCR. The data contain about 210,000 clones, 88% of them singletons. CDR1 is MGHRA and CDR2 is YSYEKL in the germline V gene. CDR3 length: 16 amino acids. The junction had 5 bases not matched to a gene; V was cut back by 6 bases and J by 3 bases. These data come from a study of blood T cell repertoires in COVID-19. The TCR was taken from a woman between 35 and 50 years old with acute COVID-19. The specimen was PBMCs or T cells enriched from blood (not recorded which). This sequence joins TRBV4-1 and TRBJ2-1, with 13 nucleotides matching TRBD2. The CDR3 spells CASSRLAGGLYNEQFF. CDR3 in DNA: TGCGCCAGCAGTCGACTAGCGGGAGGCCTCTACAATGAGCAGTTCTTC.